This passage covers 32 T cell receptor beta chains from one sample sequenced in a study of T-cell memory formation after mild COVID-19 (dated by TCRdb to the early 2020s). Preparation of the library involved 5' RACE. Data came from an Illumina NovaSeq 6000. In-frame beta chains were kept once TCRdb had trimmed the public reads at Q25 with fastp and called clones with MiXCR. Rows matching on CDR3 protein sequence are summarized as one entry with the most common DNA and genes. In all, the sample holds some 290,000 distinct CDR3 sequences, and 15% to 20% of those were seen once. Jointly, the top ten make up 22% of the sample. Material for sequencing was PBMCs or a T cell subset sorted from them (not recorded which). These receptors were taken from a man between 18 and 29 years old who had mild COVID-19 (a few samples of this study predate the infection). The sample titles of this study are shuffled in the database, so cell type and time point are left out; the donor was told from shared clones.

The V gene is TRBV5-6, the J gene TRBJ2-4; D ambiguous. Germline CDR1 is SGHDT and CDR2 is YYEEEE. The V and J ends lost 6 bases and 6 bases respectively, with 16 bases between them. There are 14 residues in the CDR3. The CDR3 bases are TGTGCCAGCACCGAAACGGGCGTCGGAAACATTCAGTACTTC. Protein: CASTETGVGNIQYF.

V usage is TRBV7-9 and J usage is TRBJ2-2, with D tentatively TRBD2 (6 bases). The germline gives CDR1 SEHNR, CDR2 FQNEAQ (reference sequence). The V gene lost 5 bases and the J gene lost 4 bases, with 14 bases spanning the gap. This CDR3 comprises 15 residues. The DNA for the CDR3 is TGTGCCAGCAGCGGGCCCTTGGGGGGCACCGGGGAGCTGTTTTTT. This translates into CASSGPLGGTGELFF.

This chain uses TRBV29-1 with TRBJ1-2; 7 positions agree with TRBD1. V was pared by 7 bases and J by 0 bases, with 2 bases of the junction left unmatched. CDR1 and CDR2 (germline): SQVTM, ANQGSEA. CDR3 length: 12 residues. This chain's CDR3 is CSGTGANYGYTF. The CDR3 DNA sequence: TGCAGCGGTACAGGGGCTAACTATGGCTACACCTTC. The variable domain in full, with the rest retrieved from reference TRBV29-1 and TRBJ1-2, is SAVISQKPSRDICQRGTSLTIQCQVDSQVTMMFWYRQQPGQSLTLIATANQGSEATYESGFVIDKFPISRPNLTFSTLTVSNMSPEDSSIYLCSGTGANYGYTFGSGTRLTVV.

This clonotype was picked up a small number of times. V gene TRBV24-1 combines with J gene TRBJ2-1; D gene ambiguous. Germline-derived CDR1 and CDR2 are KGHDR and SFDVKD. Trimming removed 9 bases from V and 3 bases from J, with 11 bases in between. CDR3 length: 13 amino acids. CDR3 sequence reads: CATGVGNYNEQFF. Written as DNA, the CDR3 is TGTGCCACCGGCGTTGGTAACTACAATGAGCAGTTCTTC.

There are a few counts of this clonotype. J is TRBJ2-1 and V is TRBV9, with D uncertain. This CDR3 has 14 amino acids. Per germline, CDR1 SGDLS and CDR2 YYNGEE. V lost 0 bases and J lost 4, with 8 bases in between. CDR3 region: CASSVALFYNEQFF. Written as DNA, the CDR3 is TGTGCCAGCAGCGTAGCGCTCTTTTACAATGAGCAGTTCTTC.

This rearrangement joins TRBV2 to TRBJ2-5; D is unclear. This CDR3 contains 11 residues. The ends were cut back, 8 bases at V and 1 base at J, with 5 bases in the middle. CDR1 is SNHLY and CDR2 is FYNNEI in the germline V gene. The DNA of the CDR3 is TGTGCCAGCGTAGTCCAAGAGACCCAGTACTTC. Its translation: CASVVQETQYF.

This chain links TRBV5-6 with TRBJ2-1; possible D gene TRBD2, 7 bases. The ends were cut back, 3 bases at V and 9 bases at J, with 22 bases in the middle. The CDR3 length is 16 residues. The germline V gene has CDR1 SGHDT and CDR2 YYEEEE. The CDR3 nucleotides read TGTGCCAGCAGCTCCCCCCGGACACGGGAGGACAGTGAGCAGTTCTTC. This translates into CASSSPRTREDSEQFF.

This chain uses TRBV7-2 with TRBJ1-5; the D is unclear. The CDR3 is 14 amino acids. Germline CDR1 and CDR2: SGHTA and FQGNSA. The germline V and J ends were trimmed by 6 bases and 2 bases, with 11 bases remaining between them. The CDR3: CASRARGGNQPQHF. The DNA of the CDR3 is TGTGCCAGCAGGGCCCGAGGCGGCAATCAGCCCCAGCATTTT.

CDR3: CASSYGGASYNEQFF. As DNA, the CDR3 is TGTGCCAGCAGTTACGGGGGGGCCTCCTACAATGAGCAGTTCTTC. The J gene is TRBJ2-1, the V gene TRBV6-2 or TRBV6-3, with a tentative D call TRBD2 (7 bases). Germline CDR1 reads MNHEY; CDR2 reads SVGEGT. V lost 2 bases and J 0 bases, leaving 8 bases between the germline ends. CDR3 length: 15 amino acids.

There are a few counts of this clonotype. This chain joins TRBV7-9 and TRBJ1-5; the match to TRBD1 covers 7 bases. This CDR3 is built from 14 residues. Trimming at V came to 3 bases and at J to 4 bases, leaving 3 bases not matched to a gene. Germline V lookup: CDR1 SEHNR, CDR2 FQNEAQ (reference sequence). The CDR3 coding sequence is TGTGCCAGCAGCTTCCAGGGGGTAAATCAGCCCCAGCATTTT. As protein: CASSFQGVNQPQHF.

The V and J genes are TRBV5-1 and TRBJ2-1, with D unclear. V was cut by 0 bases and J by 3 bases, with 7 bases left in between. CDR1 is SGHRS, CDR2 YFSETQ, per germline. CDR3 length: 14 residues. CDR3 nucleotides: TGCGCCAGCAGCTTGGTGGCATACTACAATGAGCAGTTCTTC. Its protein is CASSLVAYYNEQFF.

The rearrangement joins TRBV13 to TRBJ2-5; a possible D gene is TRBD2 (6 bases). The germline V gene encodes CDR1 PRHDT and CDR2 FYEKMQ (reference sequence). The CDR3 spans 12 residues. V was cut by 8 bases and J by 5 bases, with 12 bases left in between. CDR3 residues: CASRPREETQYF. The CDR3 nucleotides read TGTGCCAGCCGCCCCCGGGAGGAGACCCAGTACTTC. Filled out from reference TRBV13 and TRBJ2-5, the complete variable domain reads AAGVIQSPRHLIKEKRETATLKCYPIPRHDTVYWYQQGPGQDPQFLISFYEKMQSDKGSIPDRFSAQQFSDYHSELNMSSLELGDSALYFCASRPREETQYFGPGTRLLVL.

This clonotype was counted only a few times. V is TRBV29-1 and J is TRBJ1-2; 8 bases line up with TRBD1. This CDR3 region has 13 residues. J was trimmed by 8 bases and V by 7 bases; bases with no gene match: 12. Germline CDR1 and CDR2: SQVTM and ANQGSEA. CDR3 in DNA: TGCAGCGCTGACGACAGGGGAGGACGCGGCTACACCTTC. Translating gives CSADDRGGRGYTF.

The rearrangement links TRBV5-4 to TRBJ2-5; 9 positions match TRBD2. Unmatched junction bases numbered 6, after V lost 0 bases and J lost 12 bases. The CDR3 is 13 amino acids. In germline, CDR1 is SGHNT, CDR2 YYREEE (reference sequence). The DNA for the CDR3 is TGTGCCAGCAGCTTGGTAGCGGGGGCCCTCGAGTACTTC. Translated: CASSLVAGALEYF.

J is TRBJ2-1 and V is TRBV2; no clear D gene. The V gene's germline CDR1 is SNHLY and CDR2 FYNNEI. This CDR3 spans 13 amino acids. Trimming took 4 bases from V and 6 from J, leaving 10 bases between them. CDR3 nucleotides: TGTGCCAGCAGTGGTGAGAATGGCAATGAGCAGTTCTTC. Translation: CASSGENGNEQFF.

A few counts support this clonotype. This sequence joins TRBV3-1 and TRBJ2-5; D might be TRBD2 (6 bases). V was trimmed by 2 bases and J by 3 bases, leaving 10 bases between them. The CDR3 runs to 14 residues. Germline loops: CDR1 LGHDT, CDR2 YNNKEL (reference sequence). The CDR3 DNA is TGTGCCAGCAGCCAAAACTCGGGGGAAGAGACCCAGTACTTC. The encoded protein is CASSQNSGEETQYF.

V gene TRBV7-8 combines with J gene TRBJ1-2; the D is unclear. There are 15 residues in the CDR3. Germline lookup yields CDR1 SGHVS and CDR2 FQNEAQ. V was cut by 3 bases and J by 3 bases, with 14 bases left in between. This CDR3 reads CASSFNPGSDYGYTF. The CDR3, as DNA: TGTGCCAGCAGCTTTAATCCGGGGAGCGACTATGGCTACACCTTC. The full variable domain, completed using reference TRBV7-8 and TRBJ1-2, is GAGVSQSPRYKVAKRGQDVALRCDPISGHVSLFWYQQALGQGPEFLTYFQNEAQLDKSGLPSDRFFAERPEGSVSTLKIQRTQQEDSAVYLCASSFNPGSDYGYTFGSGTRLTVV.

This clonotype was counted a few times. For the CDR3, the DNA is TGTGCCACGCCGACAGGACCGTACAATGAGCAGTTCTTC. It is translated as CATPTGPYNEQFF. The chain joins TRBV5-8 to TRBJ2-1, with TRBD1 as a possible D gene (6 bases). The CDR3 runs to 13 residues. Trimming took 9 bases from V and 4 from J, leaving 14 bases between them. Per germline, CDR1 SGHTS and CDR2 YDEGEE.

The chain is built from TRBV9 and TRBJ2-1; 7 nucleotides align to TRBD1. This CDR3 spans 16 amino acids. Germline-derived CDR1 and CDR2 are SGDLS and YYNGEE. V was pared by 3 bases and J by 5 bases, with 11 bases of the junction left unmatched. The chain's CDR3 is CASSGHRQGLDNEQFF. In nucleotides, the CDR3 is TGTGCCAGCAGCGGGCATCGACAGGGCCTAGACAATGAGCAGTTCTTC.

The sample holds a few counts of this clonotype. The chain couples TRBV4-1 to TRBJ1-4; D possibly corresponds to TRBD1 (5 bases). The V end lost 3 bases, the J end lost 5 bases, and 7 bases lay between the germline ends. The CDR3 has 13 residues. CDR1 MGHRA and CDR2 YSYEKL come from the germline V gene. CDR3 coding DNA: TGCGCCAGCAGCCAGAGGGACAATGAAAAACTGTTTTTT. Protein sequence: CASSQRDNEKLFF.

V is TRBV5-6 and J is TRBJ2-1; 11 bases match TRBD1. CDR1 and CDR2 from the germline V gene are SGHDT and YYEEEE. The length of the CDR3 is 15 residues. V shed 4 bases, J shed 2 bases, and the junction held 2 bases outside the gene matches. Here the CDR3 reads CASSGGQGAYNEQFF. The CDR3 DNA is TGTGCCAGCAGCGGGGGACAGGGGGCCTACAATGAGCAGTTCTTC.

This chain connects TRBV7-2 to TRBJ2-3; 10 bases align to TRBD2. The CDR3 has 14 residues. The ends lost 6 bases at V and 2 bases at J; junction bases unmatched: 2. Germline V gene lookup returns CDR1 SGHTA and CDR2 FQGNSA. CDR3 nucleotides: TGTGCCAGCAGGGGACTAGCGAACACAGATACGCAGTATTTT. Its protein is CASRGLANTDTQYF. The variable domain in full, completed from reference TRBV7-2 and TRBJ2-3, reads GAGVSQSPSNKVTEKGKDVELRCDPISGHTALYWYRQSLGQGLEFLIYFQGNSAPDKSGLPSDRFSAERTGGSVSTLTIQRTQQEDSAVYLCASRGLANTDTQYFGPGTRLTVL.

This chain joins TRBV12-3 or TRBV12-4 and TRBJ2-1; possibly TRBD1 for D (6 bases). The V and J ends lost 3 bases and 7 bases respectively, with 13 bases between them. This CDR3 is 14 amino acids long. The CDR3 coding sequence is TGTGCCAGCAGTTTTCAGGGTAGGGGGAATGAGCAGTTCTTC. It codes for CASSFQGRGNEQFF.

In this sample, this clonotype turned up a few times. The chain uses TRBV12-3 or TRBV12-4 and TRBJ2-7; weak D call: TRBD1 (7 bases). This CDR3 comprises 16 residues. Trimming took off 5 bases at V and 3 bases at J, with 20 bases between the two ends. The CDR3 region is CASSQGWQGGNYEQYF. The CDR3 DNA sequence: TGTGCCAGCAGTCAAGGGTGGCAGGGGGGAAACTACGAGCAGTACTTC.

There are a few counts of this clonotype. The chain carries TRBV20-1 and TRBJ2-1; D call uncertain. There are 13 residues in the CDR3. Germline V gives CDR1 DFQATT, CDR2 SNEGSKA (reference sequence). CDR3 in DNA: TGCAGCGCTCGATACTCTTCCTACAATGAGCAGTTCTTC. This codes for CSARYSSYNEQFF.

This clonotype showed up just a few times. The chain recombines TRBV4-3 with TRBJ1-2; D is ambiguous. The CDR3 covers 15 residues. Germline V gene sequence: CDR1 LGHNA, CDR2 YSLEER. The ends were cut back, 3 bases at V and 0 bases at J, with 11 bases in the middle. The CDR3, as DNA: TGCGCCAGCAGCCACAAGGACCGTGCTAACTATGGCTACACCTTC. Protein: CASSHKDRANYGYTF.

The table lists this clonotype with a few counts. This chain uses TRBV5-6 with TRBJ2-5; D gene ambiguous. The V end lost 4 bases, the J end lost 4 bases, and 11 bases lay between the germline ends. Looked up from germline, CDR1 is SGHDT and CDR2 is YYEEEE. This CDR3 contains 13 residues. The CDR3 loop is CASSVGLPETQYF. The CDR3 nucleotides read TGTGCCAGCAGCGTCGGGCTACCAGAGACCCAGTACTTC.

The genes are TRBV3-1 and TRBJ2-2; TRBD2 matches 9 bases. The CDR3 is made up of 18 amino acids. V lost 1 base and J lost 0; bases outside the gene matches: 6. Germline V lookup: CDR1 LGHDT, CDR2 YNNKEL (reference sequence). CDR3 coding DNA: TGTGCCAGCAGCCAAGCCGGAATAGCGGGGGCGAACACCGGGGAGCTGTTTTTT. This encodes CASSQAGIAGANTGELFF.

This clonotype was found a few times. The gene calls are TRBV7-6 and TRBJ2-1; the match to TRBD2 covers 7 bases. Germline V gene data show CDR1 as SGHVS and CDR2 as FNYEAQ. V trimming: 2 bases; J trimming: 0 bases; junction bases outside the gene matches: 13. The CDR3 spans 19 residues. This CDR3 reads CASSLQTSHKPSSYNEQFF. In DNA, the CDR3 is TGTGCCAGCAGCTTACAGACTAGCCATAAGCCCAGCTCCTACAATGAGCAGTTCTTC. The variable domain in full, with the rest retrieved from reference TRBV7-6 and TRBJ2-1, is GAGVSQSPRYKVTKRGQDVALRCDPISGHVSLYWYRQALGQGPEFLTYFNYEAQQDKSGLPNDRFSAERPEGSISTLTIQRTEQRDSAMYRCASSLQTSHKPSSYNEQFFGPGTRLTVL.

The V gene is TRBV7-2, the J gene TRBJ2-3; the match to TRBD2 covers 12 bases. This CDR3 has 16 residues. The V gene's germline CDR1 is SGHTA and CDR2 FQGNSA. V dropped 6 bases and J dropped 6; count of bases not matched to a gene: 10. CDR3 sequence reads: CASRPVLAGGWDTQYF. The CDR3 bases are TGTGCCAGCAGGCCCGTCCTAGCGGGGGGGTGGGATACGCAGTATTTT.

In this sample, this clonotype turned up a few times. The chain combines TRBV10-3 with TRBJ2-3; TRBD1 is a possible D gene (6 bases). In germline, CDR1 is ENHRY, CDR2 SYGVKD. The V and J ends lost 6 bases and 2 bases respectively, with 12 bases between them. The CDR3 has 14 residues. The CDR3, as DNA: TGTGCCATCAGCCCGACAGGATACACAGATACGCAGTATTTT. It encodes CAISPTGYTDTQYF.

V is TRBV3-1 and J is TRBJ2-2; D gene unclear. The V and J ends lost 0 bases and 4 bases respectively, with 9 bases between them. The germline CDR1 and CDR2 sequences are LGHDT and YNNKEL (reference sequence). CDR3 size: 15 residues. CDR3 in DNA: TGTGCCAGCAGCCAAGACAAGGTGGTCACCGGGGAGCTGTTTTTT. This sequence encodes CASSQDKVVTGELFF.